Below, one T cell receptor (beta chain) is given with its context. Profiled with immunoSEQ multiplex PCR; TCRdb holds only in-frame clones, not every one. The repertoire holds some 100,000 clones, with over 75% as singletons. This record comes from a study of blood T cell repertoires in COVID-19. Turning to the study itself: The origin of the acute and convalescent COVID-19 samples was the United States, Italy and Spain. T cells, B-cell-depleted T cells, or PBMCs supplied cDNA or gDNA.

The junction had 6 bases not matched to a gene; V was cut back by 3 bases and J by 5 bases. Germline V lookup: CDR1 SGHRS, CDR2 YFSETQ. CDR3 length: 15 amino acids. Sample: peripheral blood. The receptor was isolated from a woman in her fifties or sixties with acute or convalescent COVID-19. The chain couples TRBV5-1 to TRBJ2-2; 8 bases match TRBD2. The CDR3 nucleotides are TGCGCCAGCAGCTGGGTAGCGGGAAGGACCGGGGAGCTGTTTTTT. Translation gives CASSWVAGRTGELFF.